The next 2 T cell receptor beta chains were all read from a single sample in a study of CD8 T cells in Susac syndrome (dated by TCRdb to about 2019). Library preparation used the immunoSEQ multiplex PCR assay. RNA was extracted using the RNeasy kit, and about 0.45 to 1 ug of the RNA was reverse transcribed with random hexamers. The raw public data were reprocessed by TCRdb itself: fastp quality trimming at Q25, MiXCR clonotype calling, in-frame beta chains only. Entries are consolidated by CDR3 protein sequence, retaining the most common genes and DNA. The sample has roughly 400,000 distinct CDR3 sequences on record, roughly 85% of them singletons. Of the sample, roughly 0.11% is held by the ten largest clones. The sample was CD8+ T cells from PBMCs. The receptors originated from a human donor with multiple sclerosis.

The V and J genes are TRBV25-1 and TRBJ2-6; D may be TRBD1 (6 bases). This CDR3 has 14 residues. Per germline, CDR1 MGHDK and CDR2 SYGVNS. Trimming removed 7 bases at V and 2 bases at J, with 9 bases between. The CDR3 loop reads CASTAGAGANVLTF. CDR3 DNA sequence: TGTGCCAGCACAGCAGGGGCTGGGGCCAACGTCCTGACTTTC.

This chain joins TRBV27 and TRBJ1-1, with D maybe TRBD1 (6 bases). This CDR3 is built from 15 residues. CDR1 MNHEY and CDR2 SMNVEV come from the germline V gene (reference sequence). Trimming pared 6 bases from V and 5 bases from J, leaving 19 bases between. CDR3 residues: CASSTPARGLTEAFF. The CDR3 region has the DNA TGTGCCAGCAGCACTCCCGCCAGGGGATTGACTGAAGCTTTCTTT.